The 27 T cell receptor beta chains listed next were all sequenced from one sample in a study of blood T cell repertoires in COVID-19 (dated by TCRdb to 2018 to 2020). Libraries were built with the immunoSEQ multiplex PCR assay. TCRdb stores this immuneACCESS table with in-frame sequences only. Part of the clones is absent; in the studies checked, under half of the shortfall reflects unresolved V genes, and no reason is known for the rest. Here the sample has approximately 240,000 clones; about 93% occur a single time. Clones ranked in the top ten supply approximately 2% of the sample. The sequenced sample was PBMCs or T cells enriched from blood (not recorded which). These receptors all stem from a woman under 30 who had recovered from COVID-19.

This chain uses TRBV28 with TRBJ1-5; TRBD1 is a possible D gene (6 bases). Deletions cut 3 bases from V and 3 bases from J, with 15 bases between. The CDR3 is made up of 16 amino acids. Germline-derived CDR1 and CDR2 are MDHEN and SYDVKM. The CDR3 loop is CASSFRGQGYNQPQHF. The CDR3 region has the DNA TGTGCCAGCAGTTTTCGTGGGCAGGGGTACAATCAGCCCCAGCATTTT. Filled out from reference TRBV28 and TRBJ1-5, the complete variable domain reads DVKVTQSSRYLVKRTGEKVFLECVQDMDHENMFWYRQDPGLGLRLIYFSYDVKMKEKGDIPEGYSVSREKKERFSLILESASTNQTSMYLCASSFRGQGYNQPQHFGDGTRLSIL.

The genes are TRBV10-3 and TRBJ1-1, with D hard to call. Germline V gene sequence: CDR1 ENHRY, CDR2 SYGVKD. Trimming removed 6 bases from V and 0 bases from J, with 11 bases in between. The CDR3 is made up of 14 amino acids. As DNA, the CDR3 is TGTGCCATCAGACCAGATACCATGAACACTGAAGCTTTCTTT. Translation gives CAIRPDTMNTEAFF.

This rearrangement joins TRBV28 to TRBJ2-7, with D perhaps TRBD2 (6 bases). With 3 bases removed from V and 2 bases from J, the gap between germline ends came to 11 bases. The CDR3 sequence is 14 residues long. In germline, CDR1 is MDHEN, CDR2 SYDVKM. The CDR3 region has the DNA TGTGCCAGCAGTTTCGTACTAGCCGCCTACGAGCAGTACTTC. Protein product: CASSFVLAAYEQYF.

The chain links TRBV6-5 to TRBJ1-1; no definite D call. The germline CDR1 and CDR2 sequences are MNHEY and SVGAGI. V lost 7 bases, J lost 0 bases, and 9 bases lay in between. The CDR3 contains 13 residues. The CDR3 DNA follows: TGTGCCAGCACCCTGAGCGTGAACACTGAAGCTTTCTTT. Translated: CASTLSVNTEAFF.

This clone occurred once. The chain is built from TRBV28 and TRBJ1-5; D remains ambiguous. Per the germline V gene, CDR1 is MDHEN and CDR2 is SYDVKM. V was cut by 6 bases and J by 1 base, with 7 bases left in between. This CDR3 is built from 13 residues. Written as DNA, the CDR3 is TGTGCCAGCAGAGGAGGGAGCAATCAGCCCCAGCATTTT. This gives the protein CASRGGSNQPQHF.

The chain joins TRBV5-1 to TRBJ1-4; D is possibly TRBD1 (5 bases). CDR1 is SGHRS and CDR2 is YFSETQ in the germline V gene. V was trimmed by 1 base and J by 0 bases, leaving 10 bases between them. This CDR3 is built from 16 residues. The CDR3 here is CASSLRGLTTNEKLFF. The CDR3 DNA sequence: TGCGCCAGCAGCTTGAGGGGACTAACAACTAATGAAAAACTGTTTTTT. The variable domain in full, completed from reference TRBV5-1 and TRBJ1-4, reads KAGVTQTPRYLIKTRGQQVTLSCSPISGHRSVSWYQQTPGQGLQFLFEYFSETQRNKGNFPGRFSGRQFSNSRSEMNVSTLELGDSALYLCASSLRGLTTNEKLFFGSGTQLSVL.

CDR3 in DNA: TGTGCCAGCTCACCAGGGACAGGACCTTACGAGCAGTACTTC. Protein: CASSPGTGPYEQYF. This rearrangement joins TRBV18 to TRBJ2-7, with TRBD1 identical over 8 bases. The CDR3 spans 14 residues. V gave up 2 bases and J gave up 4 bases; unmatched junction bases: 4. From germline, CDR1 is KGHSH and CDR2 LQKENI.

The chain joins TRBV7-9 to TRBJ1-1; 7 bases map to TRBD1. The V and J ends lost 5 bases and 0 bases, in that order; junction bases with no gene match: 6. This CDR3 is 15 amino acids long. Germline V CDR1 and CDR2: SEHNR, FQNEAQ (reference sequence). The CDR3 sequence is CASSPWTGMNTEAFF. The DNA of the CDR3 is TGTGCCAGCAGCCCCTGGACAGGAATGAACACTGAAGCTTTCTTT.

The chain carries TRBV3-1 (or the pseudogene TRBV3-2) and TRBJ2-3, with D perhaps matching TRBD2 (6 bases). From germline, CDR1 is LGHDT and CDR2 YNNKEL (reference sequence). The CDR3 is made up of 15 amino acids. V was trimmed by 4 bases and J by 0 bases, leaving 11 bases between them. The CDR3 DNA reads TGTGCCAGCAGCCCTAGCGTAGCTAGCACAGATACGCAGTATTTT. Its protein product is CASSPSVASTDTQYF.

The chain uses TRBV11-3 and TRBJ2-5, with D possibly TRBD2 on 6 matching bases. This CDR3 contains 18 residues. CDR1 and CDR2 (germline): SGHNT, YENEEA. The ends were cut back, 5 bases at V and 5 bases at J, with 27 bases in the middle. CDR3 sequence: CASSPYTGSQLALETQYF. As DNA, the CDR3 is TGTGCCAGCAGCCCATACACCGGGAGCCAACTAGCCTTGGAGACCCAGTACTTC.

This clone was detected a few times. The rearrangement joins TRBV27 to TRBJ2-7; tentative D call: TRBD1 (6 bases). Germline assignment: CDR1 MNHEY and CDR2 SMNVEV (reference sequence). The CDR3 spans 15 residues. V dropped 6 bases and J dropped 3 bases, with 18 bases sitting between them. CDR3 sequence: CASRKIPGQNYEQYF. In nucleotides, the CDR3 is TGTGCCAGCAGGAAAATACCGGGACAAAACTACGAGCAGTACTTC.

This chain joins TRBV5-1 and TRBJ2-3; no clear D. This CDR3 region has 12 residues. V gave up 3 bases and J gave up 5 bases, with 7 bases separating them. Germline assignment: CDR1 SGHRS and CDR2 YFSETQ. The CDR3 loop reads CASSYIRDTQYF. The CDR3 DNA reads TGCGCCAGCAGCTATATTAGAGATACGCAGTATTTT.

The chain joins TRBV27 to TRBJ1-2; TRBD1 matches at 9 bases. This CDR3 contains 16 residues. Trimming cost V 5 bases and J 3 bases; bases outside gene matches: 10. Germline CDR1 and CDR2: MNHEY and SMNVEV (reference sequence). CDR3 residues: CASSDHRDREDYGYTF. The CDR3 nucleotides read TGTGCCAGCAGTGACCACCGGGACAGGGAGGACTATGGCTACACCTTC.

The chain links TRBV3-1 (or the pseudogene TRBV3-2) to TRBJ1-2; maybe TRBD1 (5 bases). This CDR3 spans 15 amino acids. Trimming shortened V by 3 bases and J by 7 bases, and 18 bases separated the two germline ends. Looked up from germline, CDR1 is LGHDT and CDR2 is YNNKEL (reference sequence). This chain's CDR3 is CASSHREGAGRGYTF. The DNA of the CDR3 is TGTGCCAGCAGCCATCGTGAAGGGGCAGGGCGTGGCTACACCTTC.

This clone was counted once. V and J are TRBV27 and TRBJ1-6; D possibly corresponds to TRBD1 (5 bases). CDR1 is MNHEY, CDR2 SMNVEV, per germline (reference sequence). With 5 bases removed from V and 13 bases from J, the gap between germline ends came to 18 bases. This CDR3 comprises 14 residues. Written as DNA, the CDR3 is TGTGCCAGCAGTCGTTCGGGCAGGGATCGGCCCCTCCACTTT. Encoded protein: CASSRSGRDRPLHF.

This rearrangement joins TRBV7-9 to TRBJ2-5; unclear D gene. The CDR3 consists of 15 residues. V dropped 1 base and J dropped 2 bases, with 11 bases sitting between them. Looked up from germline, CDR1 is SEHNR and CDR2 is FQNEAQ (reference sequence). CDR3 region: CASSLGPGPQETQYF. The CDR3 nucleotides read TGTGCCAGCAGCTTAGGCCCCGGTCCGCAAGAGACCCAGTACTTC.

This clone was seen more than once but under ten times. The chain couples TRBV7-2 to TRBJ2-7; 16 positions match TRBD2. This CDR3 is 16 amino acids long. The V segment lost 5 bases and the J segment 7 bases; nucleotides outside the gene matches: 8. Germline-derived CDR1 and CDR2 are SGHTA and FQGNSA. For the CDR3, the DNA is TGTGCCAGCAGCGTAACCGGGACTAGCGGGAGGGGTGAGCAGTACTTC. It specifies CASSVTGTSGRGEQYF.

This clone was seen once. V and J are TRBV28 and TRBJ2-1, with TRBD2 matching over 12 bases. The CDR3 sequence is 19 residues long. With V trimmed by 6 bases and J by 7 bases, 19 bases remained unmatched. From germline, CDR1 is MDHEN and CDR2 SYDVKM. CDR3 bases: TGTGCCAGCAGCCCCGGGACAGGGTTGTGGACTAGCGGGATGAATGAGCAGTTCTTC. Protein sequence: CASSPGTGLWTSGMNEQFF.

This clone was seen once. CDR3 loop: CASSRDNAKYEQYF. DNA for the CDR3: TGTGCCAGCAGCCGGGACAACGCGAAATACGAGCAGTACTTC. V is TRBV28 and J is TRBJ2-7; a possible D gene is TRBD1 (6 bases). V was clipped by 6 bases and J by 4 bases, with 16 bases between them. This CDR3 region has 14 residues. In germline, CDR1 is MDHEN, CDR2 SYDVKM.

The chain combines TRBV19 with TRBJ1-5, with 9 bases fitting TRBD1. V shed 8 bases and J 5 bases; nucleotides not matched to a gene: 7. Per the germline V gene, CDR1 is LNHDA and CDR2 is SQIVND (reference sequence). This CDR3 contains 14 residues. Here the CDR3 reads CASSPGQGYQPQHF. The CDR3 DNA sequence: TGTGCCAGTTCCCCGGGACAGGGTTATCAGCCCCAGCATTTT.

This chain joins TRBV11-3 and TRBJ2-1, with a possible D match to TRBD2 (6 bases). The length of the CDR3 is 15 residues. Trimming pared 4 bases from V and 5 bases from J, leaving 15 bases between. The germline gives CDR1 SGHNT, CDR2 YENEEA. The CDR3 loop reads CASSSGGGSHNEQFF. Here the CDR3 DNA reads TGTGCCAGCAGCTCTGGTGGGGGGAGCCACAATGAGCAGTTCTTC.

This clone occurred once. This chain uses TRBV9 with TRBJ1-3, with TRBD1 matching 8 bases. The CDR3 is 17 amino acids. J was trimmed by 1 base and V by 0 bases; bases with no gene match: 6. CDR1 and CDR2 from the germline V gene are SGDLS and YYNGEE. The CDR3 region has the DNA TGTGCCAGCAGCGTAGGGGGACAGGCAACTTCTGGAAACACCATATATTTT. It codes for CASSVGGQATSGNTIYF. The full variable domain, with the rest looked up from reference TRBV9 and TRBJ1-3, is DSGVTQTPKHLITATGQRVTLRCSPRSGDLSVYWYQQSLDQGLQFLIQYYNGEERAKGNILERFSAQQFPDLHSELNLSSLELGDSALYFCASSVGGQATSGNTIYFGEGSWLTVV.

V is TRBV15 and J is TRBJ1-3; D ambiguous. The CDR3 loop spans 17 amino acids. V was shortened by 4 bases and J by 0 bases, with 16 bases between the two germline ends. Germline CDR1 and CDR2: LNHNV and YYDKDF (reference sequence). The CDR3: CATSKRPERISGNTIYF. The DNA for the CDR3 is TGTGCCACCAGCAAGAGGCCGGAACGCATCTCTGGAAACACCATATATTTT.

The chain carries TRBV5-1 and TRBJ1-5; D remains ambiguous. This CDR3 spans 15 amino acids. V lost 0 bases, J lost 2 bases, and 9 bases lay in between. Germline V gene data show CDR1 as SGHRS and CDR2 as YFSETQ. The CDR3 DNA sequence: TGCGCCAGCAGCTTGGGGGCGGGTGGCAATCAGCCCCAGCATTTT. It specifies CASSLGAGGNQPQHF.

The CDR3 DNA sequence: TGTGCCAGCAGTCGGACAGGGGGTAGCTATGGCTACACCTTC. This encodes CASSRTGGSYGYTF. The chain uses TRBV28 and TRBJ1-2; 10 bases map to TRBD1. CDR1 is MDHEN, CDR2 SYDVKM, per germline. The trim removed 5 bases at V and 4 bases at J, leaving 4 bases unmatched. This CDR3 region has 14 residues.

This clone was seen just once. CDR3 DNA: TGTGCCAGCAGAGGATGGGGGCACCAAAACATTCAGTACTTC. Protein sequence: CASRGWGHQNIQYF. This chain connects TRBV5-4 to TRBJ2-4; TRBD1 is a possible D gene (6 bases). The V gene's germline CDR1 is SGHNT and CDR2 YYREEE (reference sequence). The V and J ends lost 5 bases and 5 bases respectively, with 14 bases between them. The CDR3 totals 14 residues.

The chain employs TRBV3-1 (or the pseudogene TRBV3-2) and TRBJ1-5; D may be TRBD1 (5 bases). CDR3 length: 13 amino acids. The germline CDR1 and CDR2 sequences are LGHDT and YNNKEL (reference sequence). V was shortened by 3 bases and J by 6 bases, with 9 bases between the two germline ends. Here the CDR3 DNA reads TGTGCCAGCAGCCATCTAGGGGTTCAGCCCCAGCATTTT. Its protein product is CASSHLGVQPQHF.